The present TCR beta chain was sequenced within a study of naive and memory T cell subsets. This clonotype came up a few times. What it binds is not known. Study results and limitations: From naive to CM, EM and EMRA, diversity decreased and Gini increased. Over 95% of naive TCR sequences appeared only once after error correction, unlike memory subsets.

The beta constant-region primer was an equimolar mix of two oligonucleotides covering TRBC1 and TRBC2. In TCRdb, the UMI-ligation and nested PCR reads were re-called with MiXCR into one record per CDR3 protein. The table has roughly 98,000 distinct CDR3 sequences, more than 6.5% seen once; the top ten hold around 1.5%. The V end lost 7 bases, the J end lost 10 bases, and 14 bases lay between the germline ends. Germline lookup yields CDR1 SNHLY and CDR2 FYNNEI. The CDR3 is made up of 12 amino acids. This chain connects TRBV2 to TRBJ2-1; possibly TRBD1 or TRBD2 for D (6 bases each). Sequencing was carried out using central memory CD4+ T cells from blood. The receptor was isolated from a human donor in good health. This chain's CDR3 is CASNPVGGEQFF. In nucleotides, the CDR3 is TGTGCCAGCAACCCGGTCGGGGGCGAGCAGTTCTTC.